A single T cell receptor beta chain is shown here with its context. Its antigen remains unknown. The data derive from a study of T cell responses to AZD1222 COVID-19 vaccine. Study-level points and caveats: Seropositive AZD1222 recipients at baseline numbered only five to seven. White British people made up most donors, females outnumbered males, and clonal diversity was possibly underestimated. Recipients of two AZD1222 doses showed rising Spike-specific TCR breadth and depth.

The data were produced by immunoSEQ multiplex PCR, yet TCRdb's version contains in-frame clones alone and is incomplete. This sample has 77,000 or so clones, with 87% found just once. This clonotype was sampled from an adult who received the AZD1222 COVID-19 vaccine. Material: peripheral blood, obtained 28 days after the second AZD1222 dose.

In DNA, the CDR3 is TGTGCCAGCAGTTACGCGACAGGGGGCAATTCACCCCTCCACTTT. This gives the protein CASSYATGGNSPLHF. The chain combines TRBV28 with TRBJ1-6; TRBD1 aligns across 10 bases. Looked up from germline, CDR1 is MDHEN and CDR2 is SYDVKM. This CDR3 region has 15 residues. The V segment lost 4 bases and the J segment 7 bases; nucleotides outside the gene matches: 4.